This is a list of T cell receptor beta chains from one sample in a study of beta chain features in type 1 diabetes. Measured with immunoSEQ multiplex PCR; TCRdb has only the in-frame clones, and not every one. The sample comprises about 240,000 clones, 25% to 30% of which are singletons, and 4% rests with the top ten. Sequencing was performed on central memory CD4+ T cells from blood. These TCRs come from a man aged 25-45 years in good health. CDR3s include the opening cysteine and the closing phenylalanine or tryptophan. D genes are given only for firm matches. Size values are once, few and many counts, or a class for expanded clones, and some rows have none.

TGTGCCTGGAGTGTATGGGGGCAGGTGAACACTGAAGCTTTCTTT	CAWSVWGQVNTEAFF	-	TRBJ1-1	few	TRBV30
TGTGCCAGCAGTCCCCGGGACAGCTACGAGCAGTACTTC	CASSPRDSYEQYF	TRBD1	TRBJ2-7	-	TRBV6-5
TGTGCCAGCTCAAGGCCGGGAGCCCGGACAGATACGCAGTATTTT	CASSRPGARTDTQYF	-	TRBJ2-3	-	TRBV19
TGTGCCAGCAGCTTAAACGGGGGCTCCTACAATGAGCAGTTCTTC	CASSLNGGSYNEQFF	-	TRBJ2-1	-	TRBV5-4
TGTGCCAGCAGCGCCTATGGGCGGGGGGTTGACGATACGCAGTATTTT	CASSAYGRGVDDTQYF	TRBD2	TRBJ2-3	few	TRBV7-2
TGTGCCAGCAGCTTAATGGCGGCGGGGGGGCCGAGGGAGACCCAGTACTTC	CASSLMAAGGPRETQYF	TRBD2	TRBJ2-5	few	TRBV7-6
TGTGCCAGCAGCATACAGGGGGGACCGTACAATGAGCAGTTCTTC	CASSIQGGPYNEQFF	TRBD1	TRBJ2-1	-	TRBV5-6
TGTGCCAGCAGCCCAGACCCAGACTATGGCTACACCTTC	CASSPDPDYGYTF	-	TRBJ1-2	-	TRBV7-9
TGTGCCAGCTCACCACCCAGGGGCCTGGGGACGACACAAGAGACCCAGTACTTC	CASSPPRGLGTTQETQYF	-	TRBJ2-5	few	TRBV18
TGCAGCGTTGAAGGGGGAAGGGGGGCAGATACGCAGTATTTT	CSVEGGRGADTQYF	-	TRBJ2-3	few	TRBV29-1
TGTGCCAGCGTCTGGGGAGAGACCCAGTACTTC	CASVWGETQYF	-	TRBJ2-5	-	TRBV7-9
TGTGCCAGTACAAGACAGGGGGAGCAGTTCTTC	CASTRQGEQFF	TRBD1	TRBJ2-1	-	TRBV19
TGTGCCATCAGTGGGGAATGGGGCGGAAACACCATATATTTT	CAISGEWGGNTIYF	-	TRBJ1-3	few	TRBV10-3
TGTGCCAGCAGCACCGGGACAGGGAGCTATGGCTACACCTTC	CASSTGTGSYGYTF	TRBD1	TRBJ1-2	few	TRBV28
TGCAGTGCACTTGGGACGCCGGCCTACACCTTC	CSALGTPAYTF	-	TRBJ1-2	many	TRBV20-1
TGTGCCAGCAGTGCAGGGGGCGTCTACACCTTC	CASSAGGVYTF	TRBD1	TRBJ1-2	few	TRBV6-5
TGTGCCAGTAGTCCGAGCAGGACAGGGAGACATCAGCCCCAGCATTTT	CASSPSRTGRHQPQHF	TRBD1	TRBJ1-5	-	TRBV19
TGCGCCAGCAGCTTGTCTCAGGGCCCATACAATGAGCAGTTCTTC	CASSLSQGPYNEQFF	-	TRBJ2-1	few	TRBV5-1
TGCGCCAGCAGCCAAGGCGGGAGGTACAATGAGCAGTTCTTC	CASSQGGRYNEQFF	TRBD2	TRBJ2-1	many	TRBV4-3
TGTGCCAGCAGCTCTAGCGGGAGCTTTGGGGCCGAGCAGTTCTTC	CASSSSGSFGAEQFF	TRBD2	TRBJ2-1	-	TRBV6-4
TGTGCCAGCAGTAGTACTAGGGAGACCCAGTACTTC	CASSSTRETQYF	-	TRBJ2-5	-	TRBV2
TGTGCCAGCAGGTCGGGACACCCGGTAGAAACTGAAGCTTTCTTT	CASRSGHPVETEAFF	-	TRBJ1-1	few	TRBV6-6
TGCGCCAGCAGCCAAGAAAGGACGTCGGGCCGCGATGAGCAGTTCTTC	CASSQERTSGRDEQFF	-	TRBJ2-1	-	TRBV4-1
TGTGCCAGCAGCTTGAAGGCAGGGGGTCTAGGGGCCAACGTCCTGACTTTC	CASSLKAGGLGANVLTF	TRBD1	TRBJ2-6	few	TRBV5-5
TGTGCCAGCAGTTTAAGGCGGGAGGCCAGGGAGTTCTTC	CASSLRREAREFF	TRBD2	TRBJ2-1	few	TRBV28
TGCGCCAGCAGCCGTGGACTAGAGGGCCACGAGCAGTACTTC	CASSRGLEGHEQYF	TRBD2	TRBJ2-7	few	TRBV5-1
TGTGCCAGCAGTCAGGGGGCCACGGTCTACGAGCAGTACTTC	CASSQGATVYEQYF	TRBD1	TRBJ2-7	few	TRBV7-2
TGTGCCAGCAGCTCCGTTCCGGGACGGGATTCACCCCTCCACTTT	CASSSVPGRDSPLHF	-	TRBJ1-6	-	TRBV7-8
TGTGCCTGGAGTCCTGGGGCGGGAGAGACCCAGTACTTC	CAWSPGAGETQYF	-	TRBJ2-5	few	TRBV30
TGCAGCGTCGAAGGGGCGGCGGGAGGGACAGATACGCAGTATTTT	CSVEGAAGGTDTQYF	TRBD2	TRBJ2-3	-	TRBV29-1
TGCGCCAGCAGCCAAGAGGGACTAGCGGACAATGAGCAGTTCTTC	CASSQEGLADNEQFF	TRBD2	TRBJ2-1	-	TRBV4-3
TGTGCCTGGAGTTTCTCGGGACAGGGGCGAGGTGGCTACACCTTC	CAWSFSGQGRGGYTF	TRBD1	TRBJ1-2	-	TRBV30
TGTGCCAGCAGCTCCAGGACGACCACTGAAGCTTTCTTT	CASSSRTTTEAFF	-	TRBJ1-1	-	TRBV6-1
TGTGCTAGTGGCGTGGGTAGTATTTCGTACAATGAGCAGTTCTTC	CASGVGSISYNEQFF	-	TRBJ2-1	-	TRBV12-5
TGCAGCTCTTTAGGGCAGAACACTGAAGCTTTCTTT	CSSLGQNTEAFF	-	TRBJ1-1	-	TRBV29-1
TGTGCCAGCAGTGGTAACGACGAGCAGTACTTC	CASSGNDEQYF	-	TRBJ2-7	-	TRBV2
TGTGCCAGCAGAAAGGACAGGGGTAACTATGGCTACACCTTC	CASRKDRGNYGYTF	TRBD1	TRBJ1-2	-	TRBV6-5
TGTGCCAGCAGCTTGGTGTCCACCGGGGAGCTGTTTTTT	CASSLVSTGELFF	-	TRBJ2-2	few	TRBV5-6
TGTGCCACTATTCCGGGCCCCTCTTATGGCTACACCTTC	CATIPGPSYGYTF	-	TRBJ1-2	-	TRBV28
TGTGCCAGCAGCCCGGCGAGCTCTGGGGCCAACGTCCTGACTTTC	CASSPASSGANVLTF	-	TRBJ2-6	-	TRBV7-2
TGTGCCAGCAGCGCAACACAGAATGAGCAGTTCTTC	CASSATQNEQFF	-	TRBJ2-1	few	TRBV9
TGTGCCAGCAGCGCGGCCCTGACAGCTGATGGCTACACCTTC	CASSAALTADGYTF	-	TRBJ1-2	many	TRBV9
TGTGCCAGCGACGGGAGAATCATCGGGAATGAGCAGTTCTTC	CASDGRIIGNEQFF	-	TRBJ2-1	-	TRBV7-9
TGTGCCAGCAGACCTAGCGAGAACTACAATGAGCAGTTCTTC	CASRPSENYNEQFF	-	TRBJ2-1	-	TRBV25-1
TGTGCCAGCAGGCCAAAGGACAGGCTCGGTGCTGAAGCTTTCTTT	CASRPKDRLGAEAFF	TRBD1	TRBJ1-1	few	TRBV7-9
TGTGCCAGCAGTTACTTAAGGACAGGGGGCAGGGACGAGCAGTACTTC	CASSYLRTGGRDEQYF	TRBD1	TRBJ2-7	-	TRBV6-5